This T cell receptor beta chain was sequenced in a study of blood T cell repertoires in COVID-19. Germline lookup yields CDR1 SGHNT and CDR2 YENEEA. With 4 bases removed from V and 4 bases from J, the gap between germline ends came to 8 bases. This CDR3 is built from 13 residues. Produced via immunoSEQ multiplex PCR; TCRdb's table is partial and in-frame only. Here the sample spans approximately 120,000 clones, roughly 84% being singletons. This clonotype originated in a woman aged 80 or older with acute or convalescent COVID-19. Specimen: peripheral blood. V and J are TRBV11-3 and TRBJ1-3; possibly TRBD1 for D (6 bases). CDR3 in amino acids: CASSSGVGNTIYF. The CDR3 nucleotides are TGTGCCAGCAGCTCAGGGGTCGGAAACACCATATATTTT.